This TCR beta chain appears in the sequencing data of a study of regulatory T cells in long-lasting Graves disease. CDR3 length: 16 residues. Germline V gives CDR1 LNHDA, CDR2 SQIVND (reference sequence). J was trimmed by 4 bases and V by 3 bases; bases with no gene match: 5. Construction of TCR beta libraries relied on iRepertoire HTBI primers and on Arm-PCR targeting CDR3 regions. TCRdb fed the multiplex PCR reads into MiXCR, producing one record per CDR3 protein. The data show 350,000 to 500,000 distinct CDR3 sequences, with 14% seen just once and more than 15% held by the top ten. This sample's time point: newly diagnosed GD, antithyroid drugs for less than 3 months. PBMC-derived RNA was used for the TCR library. This sample also appeared in a second study, on T cells in Graves' hyperthyroidism and ophthalmopathy.

This specimen consisted of peripheral blood mononuclear cells (PBMCs), obtained at new diagnosis, from a patient treated with antithyroid drugs. The rearrangement links TRBV19 to TRBJ2-2; 10 bases are shared with TRBD2. This receptor was taken from a woman between 50 and 59 years old with Graves disease. CDR3 sequence (DNA): TGTGCCAGTAGTATGGCAGCGGGAGGGCCCACCGGGGAGCTGTTTTTT. Protein: CASSMAAGGPTGELFF.